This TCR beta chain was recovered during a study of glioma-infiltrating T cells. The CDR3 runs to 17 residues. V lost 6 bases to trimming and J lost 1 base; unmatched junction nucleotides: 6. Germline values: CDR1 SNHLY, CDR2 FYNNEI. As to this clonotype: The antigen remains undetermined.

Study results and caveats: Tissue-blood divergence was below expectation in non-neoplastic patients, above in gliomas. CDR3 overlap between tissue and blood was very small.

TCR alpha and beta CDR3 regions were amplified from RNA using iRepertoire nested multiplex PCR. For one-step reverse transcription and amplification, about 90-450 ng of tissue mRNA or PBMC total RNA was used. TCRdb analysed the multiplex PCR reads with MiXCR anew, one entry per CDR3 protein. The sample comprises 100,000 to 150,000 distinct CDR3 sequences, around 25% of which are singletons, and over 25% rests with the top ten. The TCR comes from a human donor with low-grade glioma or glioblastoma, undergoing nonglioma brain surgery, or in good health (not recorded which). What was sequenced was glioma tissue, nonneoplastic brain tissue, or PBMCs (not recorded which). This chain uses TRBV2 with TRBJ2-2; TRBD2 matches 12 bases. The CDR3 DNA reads TGTGCCAGCAGCCGAAAACTAGCGGGGGGGAACACCGGGGAGCTGTTTTTT. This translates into CASSRKLAGGNTGELFF.